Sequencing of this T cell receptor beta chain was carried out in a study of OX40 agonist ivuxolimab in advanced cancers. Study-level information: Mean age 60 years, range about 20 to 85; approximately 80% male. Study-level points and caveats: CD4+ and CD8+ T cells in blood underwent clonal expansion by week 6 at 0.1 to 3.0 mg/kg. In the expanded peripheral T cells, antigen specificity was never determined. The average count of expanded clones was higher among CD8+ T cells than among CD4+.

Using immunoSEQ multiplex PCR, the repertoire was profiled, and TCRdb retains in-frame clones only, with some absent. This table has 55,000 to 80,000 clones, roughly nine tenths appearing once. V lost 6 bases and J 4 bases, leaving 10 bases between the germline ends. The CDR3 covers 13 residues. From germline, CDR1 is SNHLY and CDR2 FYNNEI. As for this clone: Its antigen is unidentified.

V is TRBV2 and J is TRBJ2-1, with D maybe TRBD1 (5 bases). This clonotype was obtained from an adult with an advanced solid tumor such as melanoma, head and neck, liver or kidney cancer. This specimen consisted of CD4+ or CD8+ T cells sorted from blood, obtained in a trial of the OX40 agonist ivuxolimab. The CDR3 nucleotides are TGTGCCAGCAGCGCCGACAGTTACAATGAGCAGTTCTTC. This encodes CASSADSYNEQFF.